Listed here are 14 T cell receptor beta chains from one sample, sequenced in a study of T-cell reconstitution after alpha-beta-depleted transplantation in children. Unique molecular identifiers were incorporated when the TCRbeta library was constructed. TCRdb recomputed calls from the PCR reads with MiXCR, one row per CDR3 protein. The data hold hundreds of thousands of distinct CDR3 sequences, with roughly 15% observed a single time. Sequencing was performed on PBMCs from the stem cell graft donor, taken from the stem cell graft. The receptors here all came from a human donor who donated a stem cell graft to a child with acute myeloid leukemia.

This clonotype appeared a few times. The rearrangement uses TRBV20-1 and TRBJ1-4; 9 positions match TRBD1. Trimming at V came to 0 bases and at J to 14 bases, leaving 13 bases not matched to a gene. Germline assignment: CDR1 DFQATT and CDR2 SNEGSKA (reference sequence). The CDR3 length is 15 residues. The CDR3 spells CSARETGTGPQRLFF. In nucleotides, the CDR3 is TGCAGTGCTAGAGAGACCGGGACAGGGCCCCAAAGGCTGTTTTTT.

The table lists this clonotype with a few counts. The genes are TRBV5-1 and TRBJ2-7; D may correspond to TRBD1 or TRBD2 (7 bases each). V dropped 4 bases and J dropped 5 bases, with 19 bases sitting between them. The length of the CDR3 is 15 residues. Germline V CDR1 and CDR2: SGHRS, YFSETQ. The chain's CDR3 is CASSPGAGQINEQYV. The CDR3 DNA reads TGCGCCAGCAGCCCGGGAGCGGGACAGATAAACGAGCAGTACGTC.

This clonotype was observed a handful of times. This chain joins TRBV6-1 and TRBJ2-1, with D uncertain. Per the germline V gene, CDR1 is MNHNS and CDR2 is SASEGT. CDR3 length: 15 residues. Trimming removed 5 bases from V and 4 bases from J, with 15 bases in between. CDR3 protein: CASSRASFGYNEQFF. CDR3 nucleotides: TGTGCCAGCAGTCGGGCGTCCTTCGGGTACAATGAGCAGTTCTTC.

This clonotype was counted only a few times. This sequence joins TRBV4-3 and TRBJ1-6; D is undetermined. This CDR3 region has 16 residues. Germline V gene sequence: CDR1 LGHNA, CDR2 YSLEER. V was cut by 1 base and J by 0 bases, with 7 bases left in between. The chain's CDR3 is CASSQGSASYNSPLHF. The CDR3 DNA reads TGCGCCAGCAGCCAAGGTTCTGCCTCCTATAATTCACCCCTCCACTTT.

At least ten counts were recorded for this clonotype. The gene calls are TRBV20-1 and TRBJ2-5, with 14 bases lining up with TRBD2. CDR1 is DFQATT, CDR2 SNEGSKA, per germline (reference sequence). The CDR3 is 14 amino acids. This CDR3 reads CSGGTSGGQETQYF. CDR3 DNA sequence: TGCAGCGGGGGGACTAGCGGGGGCCAAGAGACCCAGTACTTC.

The rearrangement links TRBV9 to TRBJ2-1, with TRBD2 matching 9 bases. J lost 3 bases, V lost 2 bases, and 6 bases had no gene match. Germline CDR1 reads SGDLS; CDR2 reads YYNGEE. This CDR3 contains 16 residues. The chain's CDR3 is CASSVGGGAGYNEQFF. The DNA for the CDR3 is TGTGCCAGCAGCGTGGGCGGGGGGGCCGGCTACAATGAGCAGTTCTTC.

The rearrangement uses TRBV20-1 and TRBJ2-6; D is ambiguous. Trimming stripped 0 bases from V and 1 base from J, with 7 bases between. The CDR3 runs 15 residues. Germline lookup yields CDR1 DFQATT and CDR2 SNEGSKA (reference sequence). The CDR3: CSARDYLSGANVLTF. The CDR3 DNA sequence: TGCAGTGCTAGAGATTACCTATCTGGGGCCAACGTCCTGACTTTC.

This clonotype has only a few counts. This chain connects TRBV7-9 to TRBJ2-1, with D perhaps TRBD2 (5 bases). The length of the CDR3 is 14 residues. Germline V lookup: CDR1 SEHNR, CDR2 FQNEAQ (reference sequence). Trimming stripped 1 base from V and 6 bases from J, with 10 bases between. CDR3 coding DNA: TGTGCCAGCAGCTTAGGTGGAGGATCCAATGAGCAGTTCTTC. It encodes CASSLGGGSNEQFF.

The rearrangement uses TRBV18 and TRBJ2-5; TRBD1 agrees at 7 bases. Looked up from germline, CDR1 is KGHSH and CDR2 is LQKENI. The length of the CDR3 is 14 residues. Trimming removed 7 bases from V and 5 bases from J; junction bases left unmatched: 10. The CDR3 DNA reads as TGTGCCAGCTTAACCGGGAAGGGGGCTGAGACCCAGTACTTC. Translating gives CASLTGKGAETQYF.

The sample holds one count of this clonotype. The V call is TRBV5-6, the J call TRBJ1-5; D uncertain. The germline V gene encodes CDR1 SGHDT and CDR2 YYEEEE. Trimming removed 3 bases at V and 5 bases at J, with 9 bases between. The CDR3 sequence is 13 residues long. Written as DNA, the CDR3 is TGTGCCAGCAGCTACCACGCCGATCAGCCCCAGCATTTT. Encoded protein: CASSYHADQPQHF.

V gene TRBV7-2 combines with J gene TRBJ2-1, with D unclear. Germline lookup yields CDR1 SGHTA and CDR2 FQGNSA. V lost 11 bases, J lost 7 bases, and 18 bases lay in between. The CDR3 has 13 amino acids. The CDR3 DNA follows: TGTGCCGGCCCCAGTGCCGGCCTTAATGAGCAGTTCTTC. This translates into CAGPSAGLNEQFF.

The chain uses TRBV7-9 and TRBJ1-3; D gene unclear. The CDR3 runs to 12 residues. V gave up 5 bases and J gave up 7 bases, with 9 bases separating them. The germline CDR1 and CDR2 sequences are SEHNR and FQNEAQ (reference sequence). In DNA form, the CDR3 reads TGTGCCAGCAGCGGGTATCGGAACACCATATATTTT. This gives the protein CASSGYRNTIYF.

This clonotype was counted only a few times. The CDR3 region is CASSLELGPLHF. The CDR3 DNA reads as TGTGCCAGCAGCTTAGAGCTGGGGCCCCTCCACTTT. V usage is TRBV11-2 and J usage is TRBJ1-6; D is undetermined. CDR1 SGHAT and CDR2 FQNNGV come from the germline V gene. Trimming removed 0 bases from V and 13 bases from J, with 7 bases in between. The CDR3 spans 12 residues.

The V gene is TRBV4-2, the J gene TRBJ2-1; D is perhaps TRBD2 (5 bases). This CDR3 contains 16 residues. V was clipped by 1 base and J by 7 bases, with 17 bases between them. Germline V gives CDR1 LGHNA, CDR2 YNFKEQ. The CDR3 spells CASSQVAGPTSNEQFF. CDR3 DNA sequence: TGTGCCAGCAGCCAAGTCGCGGGCCCCACTTCGAATGAGCAGTTCTTC.